This TCR beta chain was sequenced for a study of siplizumab effects on memory and regulatory T cells. Study-level results: Naive T cells were seen as more diverse than memory cells and as major alloresponse contributors. A naive or memory phenotype could not be assigned to roughly 80-95% of the proliferating CD4+ or CD8+ clones. There was no confirmation of the suppressive function of proliferating Tregs from siplizumab cultures.

The V gene's germline CDR1 is MNHEY and CDR2 SVGAGI. Trimming took 4 bases from V and 8 from J; bases not matched to a gene: 8. This CDR3 is built from 14 residues. Points on this clone: Its specificity is unknown.

Around 9.2 x 10^4 TCR templates underwent assay in every sample. The table came from immunoSEQ multiplex PCR; TCRdb's copy has only in-frame clones and leaves some out. The data hold over 80,000 clones, with roughly 94% observed a single time. The receptor was isolated from a human donor in good health. The chain carries TRBV6-5 and TRBJ1-2; TRBD1 agrees at 9 bases. Sequencing was carried out using non-Treg CD4+ T cells sorted from blood. In DNA form, the CDR3 reads TGTGCCAGCAGTTCCGGGACAGGGACGTTCGGCTACACCTTC. Encoded protein: CASSSGTGTFGYTF.